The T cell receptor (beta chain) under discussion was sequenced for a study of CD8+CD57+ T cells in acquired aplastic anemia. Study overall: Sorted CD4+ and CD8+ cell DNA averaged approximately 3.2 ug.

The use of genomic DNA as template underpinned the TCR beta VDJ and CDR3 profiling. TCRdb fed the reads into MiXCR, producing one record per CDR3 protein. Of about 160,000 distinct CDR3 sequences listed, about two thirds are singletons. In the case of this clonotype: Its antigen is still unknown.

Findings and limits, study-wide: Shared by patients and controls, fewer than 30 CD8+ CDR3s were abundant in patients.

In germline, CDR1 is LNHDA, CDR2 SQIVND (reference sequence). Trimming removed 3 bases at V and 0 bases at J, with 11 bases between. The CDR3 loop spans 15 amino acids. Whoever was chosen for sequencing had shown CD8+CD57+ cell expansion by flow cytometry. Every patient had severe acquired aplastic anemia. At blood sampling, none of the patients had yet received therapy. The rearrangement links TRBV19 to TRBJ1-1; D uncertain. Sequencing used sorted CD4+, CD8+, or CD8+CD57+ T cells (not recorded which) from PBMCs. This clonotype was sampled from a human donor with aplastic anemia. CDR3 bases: TGTGCCAGTAGTATCCCATCCCCTGTGAACACTGAAGCTTTCTTT. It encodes CASSIPSPVNTEAFF.